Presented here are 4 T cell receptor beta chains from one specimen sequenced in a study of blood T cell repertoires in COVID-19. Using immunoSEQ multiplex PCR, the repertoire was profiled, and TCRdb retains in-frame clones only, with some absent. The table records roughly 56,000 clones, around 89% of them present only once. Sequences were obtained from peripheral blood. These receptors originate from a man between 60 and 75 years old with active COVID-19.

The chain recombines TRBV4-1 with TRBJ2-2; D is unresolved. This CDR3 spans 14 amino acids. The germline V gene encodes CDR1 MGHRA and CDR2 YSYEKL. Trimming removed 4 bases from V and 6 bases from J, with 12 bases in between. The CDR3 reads CASSRGPPAGELFF. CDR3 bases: TGCGCCAGCAGCCGTGGGCCCCCCGCCGGGGAGCTGTTTTTT.

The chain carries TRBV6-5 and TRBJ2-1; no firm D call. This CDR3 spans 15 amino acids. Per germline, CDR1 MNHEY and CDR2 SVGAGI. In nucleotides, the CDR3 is TGTGCTCCACTAAGATCGATTAGCTCCTACAATGAGCAGTTCTTC. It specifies CAPLRSISSYNEQFF.

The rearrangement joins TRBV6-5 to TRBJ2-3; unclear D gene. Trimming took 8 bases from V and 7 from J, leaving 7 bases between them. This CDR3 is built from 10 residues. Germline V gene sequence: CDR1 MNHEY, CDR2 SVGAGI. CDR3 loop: CASASNTQYF. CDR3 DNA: TGTGCCAGCGCGAGTAATACGCAGTATTTT.

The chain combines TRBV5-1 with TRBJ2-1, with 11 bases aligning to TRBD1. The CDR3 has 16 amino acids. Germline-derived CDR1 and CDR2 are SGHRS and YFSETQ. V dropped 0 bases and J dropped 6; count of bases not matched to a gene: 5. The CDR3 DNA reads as TGCGCCAGCAGCTTGGCCGGGACAGGGGGTGGCAATGAGCAGTTCTTC. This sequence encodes CASSLAGTGGGNEQFF. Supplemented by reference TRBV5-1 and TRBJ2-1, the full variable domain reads KAGVTQTPRYLIKTRGQQVTLSCSPISGHRSVSWYQQTPGQGLQFLFEYFSETQRNKGNFPGRFSGRQFSNSRSEMNVSTLELGDSALYLCASSLAGTGGGNEQFFGPGTRLTVL.